The 30 T cell receptor beta chains given below trace back to one sample, sequenced in a study of identical twins listed by TCRdb under 2016. The receptor library was made with 5' RACE. TCRdb shows the sequencer as Illumina HiSeq 2000. TCRdb reprocessed the public reads (quality trimming at Q25 with fastp, clone calling with MiXCR) and kept in-frame beta chains. A single entry per CDR3 protein holds the most common genes and DNA from its merged rows. Counted in this sample were a few hundred thousand distinct CDR3 sequences; roughly 9.5% of them appeared once. The ten largest account for roughly 3% of the sample. These records were also assigned to another study, of yellow fever vaccine responses in identical twins.

The sequenced sample was PBMCs. The receptors here all came from a woman younger than 30 in good health.

The chain couples TRBV27 to TRBJ2-3; 8 bases fit TRBD1. This CDR3 spans 17 amino acids. Per the germline V gene, CDR1 is MNHEY and CDR2 is SMNVEV (reference sequence). V was pared by 0 bases and J by 10 bases, with 15 bases of the junction left unmatched. Here the CDR3 reads CASSLSLRDRFAVAQYF. CDR3 nucleotides: TGTGCCAGCAGTTTATCCCTCCGGGACAGGTTCGCGGTGGCGCAGTATTTT.

This clonotype occurred many times. The DNA for the CDR3 is TGTGCCAGCACAAACGAGGGTTCTAGTGTGTACAATGAGCAGTTCTTC. It specifies CASTNEGSSVYNEQFF. J is TRBJ2-1 and V is TRBV12-3 or TRBV12-4; D may be TRBD2 (5 bases). The V gene lost 7 bases and the J gene lost 4 bases, with 20 bases spanning the gap. This CDR3 is 16 amino acids long.

This clonotype was picked up many times. At one end, the junction sequence differs from germline, possibly due to a read error. The chain uses TRBV5-1 and TRBJ2-1, with 7 bases matching TRBD2. This CDR3 has 15 amino acids. Germline V gene lookup returns CDR1 SGHRS and CDR2 YFSETQ. CDR3 region: CASSLGGSSYNEQFF. The CDR3 DNA sequence: TGTGCCAGCAGTTTAGGCGGGAGCTCCTACAATGAGCAGTTCTTC.

In this sample, this clonotype turned up many times. The genes are TRBV29-1 and TRBJ1-4; D might be TRBD1 (6 bases). The CDR3 loop spans 15 amino acids. The V end was cut by 0 bases, the J end by 4 bases, with 12 bases between. CDR1 and CDR2 from the germline V gene are SQVTM and ANQGSEA. CDR3 in DNA: TGCAGCGTTGAAGAAGAAGGGACATTTAATGAAAAACTGTTTTTT. Translation gives CSVEEEGTFNEKLFF.

This clonotype has ten or more counts. The chain has TRBV29-1 and TRBJ2-1; D is perhaps TRBD2 (6 bases). Germline V gives CDR1 SQVTM, CDR2 ANQGSEA. The CDR3 consists of 16 residues. Trimming cost V 0 bases and J 3 bases, with 15 bases left between them. CDR3 region: CSVEDLRGGIYNEQFF. The CDR3 coding sequence is TGCAGCGTTGAAGATCTGCGTGGCGGGATCTACAATGAGCAGTTCTTC.

The chain joins TRBV3-1 to TRBJ2-4, with 9 bases lining up with TRBD1. Germline V gives CDR1 LGHDT, CDR2 YNNKEL (reference sequence). This CDR3 is built from 16 residues. V gave up 4 bases and J gave up 0 bases; unmatched junction bases: 4. The CDR3 sequence is CASSPRQGVAKNIQYF. DNA of the CDR3: TGTGCCAGCAGCCCCCGACAGGGGGTAGCCAAAAACATTCAGTACTTC.

The chain links TRBV2 to TRBJ2-3; no definite D call. V dropped 4 bases and J dropped 10 bases, with 9 bases sitting between them. The CDR3 runs 11 residues. Germline assignment: CDR1 SNHLY and CDR2 FYNNEI. The CDR3 spells CASSAATPQYF. The CDR3 DNA sequence: TGTGCCAGCAGTGCCGCAACACCGCAGTATTTT.

This clonotype was seen repeatedly, ten times or more. J is TRBJ2-1 and V is TRBV15; 7 bases fit TRBD2. The ends lost 1 base at V and 7 bases at J; junction bases unmatched: 1. The germline gives CDR1 LNHNV, CDR2 YYDKDF (reference sequence). CDR3 length: 13 residues. The CDR3 spells CATSRGTSNEQFF. The CDR3 DNA reads as TGTGCCACCAGCAGAGGGACTAGTAATGAGCAGTTCTTC.

This clonotype was detected many times. The V gene is TRBV5-1, the J gene TRBJ2-5, with D perhaps TRBD1 or TRBD2 (5 bases each). The germline V gene has CDR1 SGHRS and CDR2 YFSETQ. The length of the CDR3 is 14 residues. The germline V and J ends were trimmed by 2 bases and 5 bases, with 13 bases remaining between them. The CDR3 spells CASSFRDGRETQYF. The CDR3, as DNA: TGCGCCAGCAGCTTCAGGGACGGACGGGAGACCCAGTACTTC.

This clonotype has a handful of counts. The chain is built from TRBV7-9 and TRBJ2-1; D may be TRBD1 (6 bases). V was shortened by 5 bases and J by 8 bases, with 10 bases between the two germline ends. Germline V CDR1 and CDR2: SEHNR, FQNEAQ (reference sequence). CDR3 length equals 12 residues. CDR3 in amino acids: CASSHNRDEQFF. The CDR3 DNA follows: TGTGCCAGCAGCCATAACAGGGATGAGCAGTTCTTC.

The V gene is TRBV28, the J gene TRBJ2-2; 12 bases are a match to TRBD2. J lost 1 base, V lost 3 bases, and 15 bases had no gene match. From germline, CDR1 is MDHEN and CDR2 SYDVKM. The CDR3 loop spans 21 amino acids. In DNA, the CDR3 is TGTGCCAGCAGTTTCCAGGACTGGACTAGCGGGGACCACGGGAACACCGGGGAGCTGTTTTTT. This sequence encodes CASSFQDWTSGDHGNTGELFF. Combining the CDR3 with reference TRBV28 and TRBJ2-2 gives the whole variable domain DVKVTQSSRYLVKRTGEKVFLECVQDMDHENMFWYRQDPGLGLRLIYFSYDVKMKEKGDIPEGYSVSREKKERFSLILESASTNQTSMYLCASSFQDWTSGDHGNTGELFFGEGSRLTVL.

This clonotype was counted ten times or more. This chain's CDR3 is CSVDSGYEQYF. The CDR3 bases are TGCAGCGTTGATTCGGGCTACGAGCAGTACTTC. This chain connects TRBV29-1 to TRBJ2-7; no clear D. The V gene lost 3 bases and the J gene lost 3 bases, with 6 bases spanning the gap. The germline V gene has CDR1 SQVTM and CDR2 ANQGSEA. This CDR3 spans 11 amino acids.

The chain links TRBV6-2 or TRBV6-3 to TRBJ1-5; D is undetermined. Trimming removed 5 bases from V and 3 bases from J, with 11 bases in between. This CDR3 contains 14 residues. The V gene's germline CDR1 is MNHEY and CDR2 SVGEGT. Written as DNA, the CDR3 is TGTGCCAGCAGTAGGCCGGGTCCCAATCAGCCCCAGCATTTT. It translates to CASSRPGPNQPQHF.

The chain couples TRBV3-1 to TRBJ2-1; 8 nucleotides align to TRBD2. Losses at the gene ends were 4 bases for V and 0 bases for J; bases not matched to a gene: 11. The CDR3 covers 18 residues. Germline CDR1 is LGHDT and CDR2 is YNNKEL (reference sequence). CDR3 DNA: TGTGCCAGCAGCCTATCTGGGGCACTAGCGGCCTCCTACAATGAGCAGTTCTTC. As protein: CASSLSGALAASYNEQFF.

This clonotype showed up just a few times. The V and J genes are TRBV25-1 and TRBJ2-3; D is ambiguous. In germline, CDR1 is MGHDK, CDR2 SYGVNS. The V end lost 1 base, the J end lost 2 bases, and 10 bases lay between the germline ends. CDR3 length: 15 amino acids. The CDR3 reads CASSESNFATDTQYF. DNA for the CDR3: TGTGCCAGCAGTGAATCCAACTTTGCCACAGATACGCAGTATTTT.

This clonotype has a handful of counts. This chain links TRBV27 with TRBJ2-3, with D maybe TRBD1 (5 bases). V gave up 1 base and J gave up 2 bases, with 16 bases separating them. Germline CDR1 MNHEY, CDR2 SMNVEV (reference sequence). The CDR3 covers 17 residues. The CDR3 reads CASSLYSQGANTDTQYF. The CDR3 region has the DNA TGTGCCAGCAGTTTATATTCTCAGGGTGCCAACACAGATACGCAGTATTTT.

This clonotype has a count of ten or more. This CDR3 reads CASSHRTESSGANVLTF. The DNA of the CDR3 is TGCGCCAGCAGCCACAGGACGGAAAGCTCTGGGGCCAACGTCCTGACTTTC. The chain recombines TRBV4-3 with TRBJ2-6; the D is unclear. With 3 bases removed from V and 0 bases from J, the gap between germline ends came to 12 bases. Germline-derived CDR1 and CDR2 are LGHNA and YSLEER. The CDR3 is 17 amino acids.

This clonotype was counted many times. V and J are TRBV20-1 and TRBJ2-7, with D hard to call. CDR1 and CDR2 (germline): DFQATT, SNEGSKA (reference sequence). The CDR3 has 14 residues. V dropped 0 bases and J dropped 3 bases, with 12 bases sitting between them. CDR3 sequence: CSARDPENYYEQYF. CDR3 DNA: TGCAGTGCTAGAGACCCCGAGAACTACTACGAGCAGTACTTC.

The chain employs TRBV28 and TRBJ2-6; possible D gene TRBD1, 6 bases. V dropped 3 bases and J dropped 1 base, with 13 bases sitting between them. Germline-derived CDR1 and CDR2 are MDHEN and SYDVKM. The CDR3 is made up of 17 amino acids. Here the CDR3 DNA reads TGTGCCAGCAGTTTTAGGGGGTTAGGGTCTGGGGCCAACGTCCTGACTTTC. This codes for CASSFRGLGSGANVLTF.

This clonotype was seen only a few times. V gene TRBV2 combines with J gene TRBJ2-1, with TRBD1 matching over 7 bases. Germline values: CDR1 SNHLY, CDR2 FYNNEI. The CDR3 covers 14 residues. V was clipped by 9 bases and J by 5 bases; unmatched bases: 10. The DNA of the CDR3 is TGTGCCAGACAGACCGGGACAGCGAACAATGAGCAGTTCTTC. Translation: CARQTGTANNEQFF.

This clonotype occurred many times. V gene TRBV5-1 combines with J gene TRBJ1-5; maybe TRBD1 (5 bases). CDR1 is SGHRS and CDR2 is YFSETQ in the germline V gene. Trimming left V 6 bases short and J 2 bases short, with 21 bases between. This CDR3 has 17 amino acids. The CDR3 loop is CASTTTDGHGRNQPQHF. The CDR3 DNA reads as TGCGCCAGCACAACGACAGATGGGCATGGGCGCAATCAGCCCCAGCATTTT. Full variable domain (rest looked up from reference TRBV5-1 and TRBJ1-5): KAGVTQTPRYLIKTRGQQVTLSCSPISGHRSVSWYQQTPGQGLQFLFEYFSETQRNKGNFPGRFSGRQFSNSRSEMNVSTLELGDSALYLCASTTTDGHGRNQPQHFGDGTRLSIL.

The table lists this clonotype with many counts. The V call is TRBV27, the J call TRBJ1-6; D unresolved. The CDR3 totals 12 residues. CDR1 MNHEY and CDR2 SMNVEV come from the germline V gene (reference sequence). V dropped 1 base and J dropped 7 bases, with 2 bases sitting between them. CDR3 sequence (DNA): TGTGCCAGCAGTTTATACAATTCACCCCTCCACTTT. Amino acids: CASSLYNSPLHF.

The J gene is TRBJ1-2, the V gene TRBV20-1, with D unclear. This CDR3 has 14 residues. Trimming cost V 0 bases and J 8 bases, with 16 bases left between them. Germline CDR1 and CDR2: DFQATT and SNEGSKA (reference sequence). The CDR3 DNA follows: TGCAGTGCTAGAGATGGTTCGGCGGGAAGGGGCTACACCTTC. Protein product: CSARDGSAGRGYTF.

This clonotype has at least ten counts. The chain carries TRBV3-1 and TRBJ2-1; D is undetermined. CDR1 and CDR2 (germline): LGHDT, YNNKEL (reference sequence). The CDR3 sequence is 13 residues long. V was shortened by 0 bases and J by 7 bases, with 7 bases between the two germline ends. In nucleotides, the CDR3 is TGTGCCAGCAGCCAAGATATCGGAAATGAGCAGTTCTTC. This translates into CASSQDIGNEQFF.

The rearrangement uses TRBV12-3 or TRBV12-4 and TRBJ1-5; no clear D. V gave up 7 bases and J gave up 0 bases, with 4 bases separating them. This CDR3 is built from 12 residues. CDR3 coding DNA: TGTGCCAGCAAGGATAGCAATCAGCCCCAGCATTTT. It translates to CASKDSNQPQHF.

This rearrangement joins TRBV13 to TRBJ2-7; TRBD1 agrees at 9 bases. The CDR3 spans 14 residues. CDR1 is PRHDT, CDR2 FYEKMQ, per germline (reference sequence). Trimming removed 7 bases from V and 1 base from J; junction bases left unmatched: 5. CDR3 protein: CASTGTGRSYEQYF. CDR3 sequence (DNA): TGTGCCAGCACCGGGACAGGGCGTTCCTACGAGCAGTACTTC.

The rearrangement uses TRBV27 and TRBJ2-1; D call uncertain. CDR1 is MNHEY and CDR2 is SMNVEV in the germline V gene (reference sequence). The CDR3 is made up of 15 amino acids. Trimming removed 4 bases at V and 7 bases at J, with 17 bases between. CDR3 amino acids: CASSSSDPRPNEQFF. The CDR3 coding sequence is TGTGCCAGCAGTTCATCGGACCCTAGGCCAAATGAGCAGTTCTTC.

Many counts were recorded for this clonotype. The CDR3 protein is CASSYSAGSSYEQYF. The CDR3 DNA is TGTGCCAGCAGTTACTCGGCAGGGAGCTCCTACGAGCAGTACTTC. The J gene is TRBJ2-7, the V gene TRBV6-5; D tentatively fits TRBD1 or TRBD2 (5 bases each). V was pared by 0 bases and J by 0 bases, with 9 bases between. Germline V CDR1 and CDR2: MNHEY, SVGAGI. This CDR3 has 15 amino acids.

V usage is TRBV19 and J usage is TRBJ2-7; the match to TRBD1 covers 7 bases. The CDR3 covers 16 residues. Trimming cost V 0 bases and J 3 bases; bases outside gene matches: 8. Per the germline V gene, CDR1 is LNHDA and CDR2 is SQIVND (reference sequence). CDR3 DNA: TGTGCCAGTAGTATAGACCTTGCGTCAGGGGGCTACGAGCAGTACTTC. Translating gives CASSIDLASGGYEQYF.

Only a few counts were recorded for this clonotype. The rearrangement uses TRBV29-1 and TRBJ2-5, with a weak D call TRBD1 (6 bases). In germline, CDR1 is SQVTM, CDR2 ANQGSEA. V lost 5 bases, J lost 3 bases, and 13 bases lay in between. The CDR3 totals 13 residues. CDR3 DNA sequence: TGCAGCGTTTCCGGGACACCTAAAGAGACCCAGTACTTC. It encodes CSVSGTPKETQYF.